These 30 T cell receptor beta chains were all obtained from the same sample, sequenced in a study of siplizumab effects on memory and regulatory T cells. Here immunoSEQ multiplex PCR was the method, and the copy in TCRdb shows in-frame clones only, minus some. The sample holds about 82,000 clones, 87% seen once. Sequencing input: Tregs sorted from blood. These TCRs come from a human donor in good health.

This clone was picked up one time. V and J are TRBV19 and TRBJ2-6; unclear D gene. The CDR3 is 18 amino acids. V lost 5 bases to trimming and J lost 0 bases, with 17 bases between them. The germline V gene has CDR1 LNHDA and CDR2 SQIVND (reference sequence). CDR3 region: CASSPLMAVRSGANVLTF. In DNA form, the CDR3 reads TGTGCCAGTAGTCCTTTAATGGCCGTCCGCTCTGGGGCCAACGTCCTGACTTTC.

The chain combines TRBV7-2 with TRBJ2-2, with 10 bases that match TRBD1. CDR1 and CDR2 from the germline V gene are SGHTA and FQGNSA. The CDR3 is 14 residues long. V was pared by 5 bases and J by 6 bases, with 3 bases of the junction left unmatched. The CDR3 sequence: CASSGQGVAGELFF. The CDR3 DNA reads TGTGCCAGCAGCGGACAGGGGGTAGCCGGGGAGCTGTTTTTT.

As DNA, the CDR3 is TGTGCCAGCAGCTTAGTTGGGAACACTGAAGCTTTCTTT. This codes for CASSLVGNTEAFF. This chain uses TRBV7-9 with TRBJ1-1; D uncertain. The CDR3 runs to 13 residues. Trimming pared 1 base from V and 1 base from J, leaving 4 bases between. Germline-derived CDR1 and CDR2 are SEHNR and FQNEAQ (reference sequence).

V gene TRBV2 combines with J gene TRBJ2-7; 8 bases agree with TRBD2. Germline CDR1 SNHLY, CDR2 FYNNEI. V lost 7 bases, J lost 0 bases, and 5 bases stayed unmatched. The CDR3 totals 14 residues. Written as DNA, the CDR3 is TGTGCCAGCATCCGGGCGGGGGGCTCCTACGAGCAGTACTTC. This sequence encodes CASIRAGGSYEQYF.

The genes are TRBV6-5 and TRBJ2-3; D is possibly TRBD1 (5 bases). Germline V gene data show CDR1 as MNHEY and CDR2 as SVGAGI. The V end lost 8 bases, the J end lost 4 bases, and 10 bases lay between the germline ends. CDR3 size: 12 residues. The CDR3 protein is CASGQWADTQYF. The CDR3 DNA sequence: TGTGCCAGCGGACAATGGGCAGATACGCAGTATTTT.

CDR3 sequence: CASSSGYGYTF. The CDR3 coding sequence is TGTGCCAGCAGCTCCGGGTATGGCTACACCTTC. The chain links TRBV6-5 to TRBJ1-2, with D unresolved. The CDR3 consists of 11 residues. The V gene lost 6 bases and the J gene lost 5 bases, with 7 bases spanning the gap. The germline CDR1 and CDR2 sequences are MNHEY and SVGAGI.

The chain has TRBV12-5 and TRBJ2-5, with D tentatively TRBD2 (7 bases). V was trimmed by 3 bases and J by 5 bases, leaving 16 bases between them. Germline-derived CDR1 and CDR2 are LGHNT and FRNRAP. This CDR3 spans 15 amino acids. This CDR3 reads CASGLLAGAGETQYF. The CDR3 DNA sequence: TGTGCTAGTGGTTTATTGGCGGGGGCTGGGGAGACCCAGTACTTC.

The CDR3 reads CASSDFGQTNEKLFF. CDR3 nucleotide sequence: TGTGCCAGCAGTGATTTTGGACAGACTAATGAAAAACTGTTTTTT. The V gene is TRBV6-1, the J gene TRBJ1-4, with D possibly matching TRBD1 (6 bases). The CDR3 is 15 amino acids. Per germline, CDR1 MNHNS and CDR2 SASEGT. Trimming cost V 3 bases and J 2 bases, with 10 bases left between them.

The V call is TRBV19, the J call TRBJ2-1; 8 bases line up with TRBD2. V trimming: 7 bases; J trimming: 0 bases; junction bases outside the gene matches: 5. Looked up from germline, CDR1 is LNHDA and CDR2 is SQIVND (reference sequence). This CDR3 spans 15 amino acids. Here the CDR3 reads CASTAGGSSYNEQFF. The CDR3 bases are TGTGCCAGTACCGCGGGGGGCAGCTCCTACAATGAGCAGTTCTTC. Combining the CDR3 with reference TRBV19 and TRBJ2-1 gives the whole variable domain DGGITQSPKYLFRKEGQNVTLSCEQNLNHDAMYWYRQDPGQGLRLIYYSQIVNDFQKGDIAEGYSVSREKKESFPLTVTSAQKNPTAFYLCASTAGGSSYNEQFFGPGTRLTVL.

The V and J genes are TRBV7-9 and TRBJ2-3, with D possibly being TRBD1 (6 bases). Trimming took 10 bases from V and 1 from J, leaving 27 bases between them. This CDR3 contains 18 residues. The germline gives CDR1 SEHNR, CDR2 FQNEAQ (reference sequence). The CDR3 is CAIDHRTQTEGGTDTQYF. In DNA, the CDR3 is TGTGCCATCGACCACCGCACACAGACCGAGGGGGGCACAGATACGCAGTATTTT.

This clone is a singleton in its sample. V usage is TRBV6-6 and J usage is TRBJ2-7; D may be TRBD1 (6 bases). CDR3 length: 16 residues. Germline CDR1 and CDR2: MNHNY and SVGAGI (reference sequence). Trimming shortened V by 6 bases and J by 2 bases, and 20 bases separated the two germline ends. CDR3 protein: CASRPSGHLTTYEQYF. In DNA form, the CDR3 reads TGTGCCAGCAGACCCTCGGGACACCTGACGACCTACGAGCAGTACTTC.

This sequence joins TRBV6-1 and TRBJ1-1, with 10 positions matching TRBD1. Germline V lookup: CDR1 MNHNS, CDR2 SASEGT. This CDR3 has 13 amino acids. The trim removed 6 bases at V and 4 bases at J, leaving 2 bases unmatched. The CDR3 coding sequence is TGTGCCAGCAGCTGGACAGGGGGCACTGAAGCTTTCTTT. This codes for CASSWTGGTEAFF.

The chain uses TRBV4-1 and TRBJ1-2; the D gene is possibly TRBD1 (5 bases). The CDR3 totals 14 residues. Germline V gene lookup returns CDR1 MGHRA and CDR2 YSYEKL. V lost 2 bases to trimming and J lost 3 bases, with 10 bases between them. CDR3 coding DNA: TGCGCCAGCAGCCAACCAGGGAGGGACTATGGCTACACCTTC. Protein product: CASSQPGRDYGYTF.

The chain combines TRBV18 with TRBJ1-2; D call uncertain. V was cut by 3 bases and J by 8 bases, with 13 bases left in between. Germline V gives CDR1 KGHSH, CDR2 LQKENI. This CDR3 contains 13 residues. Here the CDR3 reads CASSPTAVGGYTF. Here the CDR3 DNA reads TGTGCCAGCTCACCTACCGCGGTGGGGGGCTACACCTTC.

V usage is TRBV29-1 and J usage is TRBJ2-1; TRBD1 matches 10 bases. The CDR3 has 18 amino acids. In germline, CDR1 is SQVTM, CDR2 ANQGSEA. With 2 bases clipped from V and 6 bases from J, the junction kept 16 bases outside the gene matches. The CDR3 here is CSVEYGGQGVWFGNEQFF. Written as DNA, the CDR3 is TGCAGCGTTGAATACGGAGGACAGGGGGTTTGGTTTGGCAATGAGCAGTTCTTC.

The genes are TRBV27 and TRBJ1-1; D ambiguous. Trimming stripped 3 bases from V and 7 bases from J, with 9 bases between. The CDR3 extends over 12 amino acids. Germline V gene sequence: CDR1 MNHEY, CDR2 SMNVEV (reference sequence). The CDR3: CASSFRGGEAFF. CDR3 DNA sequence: TGTGCCAGCAGTTTTCGGGGAGGTGAAGCTTTCTTT.

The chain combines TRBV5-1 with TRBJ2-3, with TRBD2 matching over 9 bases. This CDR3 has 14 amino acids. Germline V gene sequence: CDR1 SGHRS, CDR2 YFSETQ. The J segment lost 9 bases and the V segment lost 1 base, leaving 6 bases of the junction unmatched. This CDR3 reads CASSLRLAGATQYF. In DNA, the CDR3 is TGCGCCAGCAGCTTGCGGTTAGCGGGGGCGACGCAGTATTTT.

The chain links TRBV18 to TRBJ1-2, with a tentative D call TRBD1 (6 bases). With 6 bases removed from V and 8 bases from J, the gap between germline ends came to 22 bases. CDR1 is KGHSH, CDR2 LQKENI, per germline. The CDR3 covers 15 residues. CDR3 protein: CASSSTSRDIVGYTF. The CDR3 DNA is TGTGCCAGCTCTTCAACGTCCCGGGACATCGTGGGCTACACCTTC.

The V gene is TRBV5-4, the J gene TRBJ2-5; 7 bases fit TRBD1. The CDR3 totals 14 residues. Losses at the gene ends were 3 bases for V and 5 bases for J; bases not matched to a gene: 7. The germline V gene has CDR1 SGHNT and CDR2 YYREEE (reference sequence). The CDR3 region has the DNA TGTGCCAGCAGCTCGACAGGGTTAAGGGAGACCCAGTACTTC. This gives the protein CASSSTGLRETQYF.

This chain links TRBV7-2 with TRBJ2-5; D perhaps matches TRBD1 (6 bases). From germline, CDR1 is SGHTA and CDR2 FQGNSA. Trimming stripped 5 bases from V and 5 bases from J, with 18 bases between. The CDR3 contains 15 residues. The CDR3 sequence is CASSVSGTPGETQYF. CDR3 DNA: TGTGCCAGCAGCGTCTCCGGGACACCCGGGGAGACCCAGTACTTC.

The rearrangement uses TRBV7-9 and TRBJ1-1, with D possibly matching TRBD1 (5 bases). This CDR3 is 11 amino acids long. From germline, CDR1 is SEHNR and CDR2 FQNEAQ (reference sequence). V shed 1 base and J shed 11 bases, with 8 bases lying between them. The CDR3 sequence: CASSLGDLAFF. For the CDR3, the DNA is TGTGCCAGCAGCTTAGGGGACCTGGCTTTCTTT.

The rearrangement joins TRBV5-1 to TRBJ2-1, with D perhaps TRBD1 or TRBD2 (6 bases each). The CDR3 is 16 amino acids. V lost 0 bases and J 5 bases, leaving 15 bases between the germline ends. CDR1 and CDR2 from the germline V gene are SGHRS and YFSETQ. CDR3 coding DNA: TGCGCCAGCAGCTTGGGTCGGGGGCGCATTAACAATGAGCAGTTCTTC. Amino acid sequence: CASSLGRGRINNEQFF.

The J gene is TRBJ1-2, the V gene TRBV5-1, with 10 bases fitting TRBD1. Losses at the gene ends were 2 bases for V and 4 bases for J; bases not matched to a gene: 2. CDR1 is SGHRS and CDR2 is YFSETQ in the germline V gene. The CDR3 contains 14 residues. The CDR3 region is CASSFGQGGYGYTF. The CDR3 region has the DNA TGCGCCAGCAGCTTTGGACAGGGGGGCTATGGCTACACCTTC. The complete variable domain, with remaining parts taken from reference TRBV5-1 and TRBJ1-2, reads KAGVTQTPRYLIKTRGQQVTLSCSPISGHRSVSWYQQTPGQGLQFLFEYFSETQRNKGNFPGRFSGRQFSNSRSEMNVSTLELGDSALYLCASSFGQGGYGYTFGSGTRLTVV.

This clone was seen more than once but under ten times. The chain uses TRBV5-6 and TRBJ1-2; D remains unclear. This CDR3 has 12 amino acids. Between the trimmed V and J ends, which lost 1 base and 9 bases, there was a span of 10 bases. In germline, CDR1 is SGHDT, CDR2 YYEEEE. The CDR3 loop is CASSLSSISYTF. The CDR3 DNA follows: TGTGCCAGCAGCTTGAGTTCCATCAGCTACACCTTC.

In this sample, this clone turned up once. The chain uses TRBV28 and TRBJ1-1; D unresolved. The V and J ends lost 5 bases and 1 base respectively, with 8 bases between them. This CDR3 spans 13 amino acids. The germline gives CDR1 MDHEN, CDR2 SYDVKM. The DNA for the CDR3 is TGTGCCAGCAGTACCCCCGGGAACACTGAAGCTTTCTTT. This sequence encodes CASSTPGNTEAFF.

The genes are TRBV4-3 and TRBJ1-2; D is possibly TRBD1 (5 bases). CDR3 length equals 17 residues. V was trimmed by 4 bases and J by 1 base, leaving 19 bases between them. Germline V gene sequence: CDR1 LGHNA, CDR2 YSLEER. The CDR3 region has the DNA TGCGCCAGCAGCCCGCAACTCGGCACAGGCGGTAACTATGGCTACACCTTC. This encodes CASSPQLGTGGNYGYTF.

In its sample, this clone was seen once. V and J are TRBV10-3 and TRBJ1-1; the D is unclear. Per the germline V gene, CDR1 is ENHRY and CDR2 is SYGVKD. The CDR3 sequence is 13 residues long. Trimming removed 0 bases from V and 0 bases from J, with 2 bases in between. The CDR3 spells CAISESMNTEAFF. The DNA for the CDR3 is TGTGCCATCAGTGAGTCCATGAACACTGAAGCTTTCTTT.

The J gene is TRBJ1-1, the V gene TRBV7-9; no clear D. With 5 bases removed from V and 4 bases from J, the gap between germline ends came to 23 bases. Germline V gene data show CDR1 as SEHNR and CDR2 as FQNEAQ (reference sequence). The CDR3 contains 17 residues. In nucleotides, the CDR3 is TGTGCCAGCAGCCCAACTCGTGGAGGCCAGAGCGGCACTGAAGCTTTCTTT. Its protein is CASSPTRGGQSGTEAFF.

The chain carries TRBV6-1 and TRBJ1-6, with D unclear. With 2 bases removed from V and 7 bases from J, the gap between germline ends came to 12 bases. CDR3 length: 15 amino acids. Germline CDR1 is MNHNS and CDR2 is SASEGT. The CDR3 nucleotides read TGTGCCAGCAGTGAATGGACGGTCCCCAATTCACCCCTCCACTTT. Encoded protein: CASSEWTVPNSPLHF.

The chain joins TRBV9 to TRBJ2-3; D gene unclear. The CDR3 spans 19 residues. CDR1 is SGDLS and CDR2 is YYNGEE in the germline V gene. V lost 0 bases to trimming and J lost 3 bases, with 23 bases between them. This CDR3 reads CASSVGWFGRPALTDTQYF. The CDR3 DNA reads TGTGCCAGCAGCGTAGGATGGTTTGGCCGCCCGGCTCTTACAGATACGCAGTATTTT. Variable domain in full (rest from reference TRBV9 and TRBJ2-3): DSGVTQTPKHLITATGQRVTLRCSPRSGDLSVYWYQQSLDQGLQFLIQYYNGEERAKGNILERFSAQQFPDLHSELNLSSLELGDSALYFCASSVGWFGRPALTDTQYFGPGTRLTVL.